This T cell receptor beta chain was documented in a study of T-cell memory formation after mild COVID-19. From 5'RACE with constant-segment primers came TCR alpha and TCR beta cDNA libraries that carried sample barcodes and UMIs. TCRdb itself ran the 5' RACE reads through MiXCR, one entry per CDR3 protein. The sample contains roughly 250,000 distinct CDR3 sequences, about 15% of which appear only once. Study-level findings and limits: Clones contracting across day 15 to 85 had a balanced CD4/CD8 profile; later expanding clones leaned CD4+. Mostly located in CM and EM were contracting CD4+ clones, with contracting CD8+ clones located in EMRA.

This clonotype was observed many times. The antigen remains undetermined. J was trimmed by 2 bases and V by 4 bases; bases with no gene match: 11. The CDR3 is made up of 16 amino acids. Germline lookup yields CDR1 SGHRS and CDR2 YFSETQ. The receptor was derived from a man between 18 and 35 years old who had mild COVID-19 (a few samples of this study predate the infection). Cell type and time point are not known. The sample taken for sequencing was PBMCs or a T cell subset sorted from them (not recorded which). The V call is TRBV5-1, the J call TRBJ2-5; 7 bases fit TRBD1. The CDR3 DNA reads as TGCGCCAGCAGCCCACTTGGGACAGTAAATCAAGAGACCCAGTACTTC. This translates into CASSPLGTVNQETQYF. Supplemented by reference TRBV5-1 and TRBJ2-5, the full variable domain reads KAGVTQTPRYLIKTRGQQVTLSCSPISGHRSVSWYQQTPGQGLQFLFEYFSETQRNKGNFPGRFSGRQFSNSRSEMNVSTLELGDSALYLCASSPLGTVNQETQYFGPGTRLLVL.